This T cell receptor beta chain stems from a study of blood T cell repertoires in COVID-19. The wider study: The origin of the acute and convalescent COVID-19 samples was the United States, Italy and Spain. Nucleic acid was either cDNA or gDNA, and it came from T cells, B-cell-depleted T cells, or PBMCs.

CDR1 is WSHSY and CDR2 is SAAADI in the germline V gene. The length of the CDR3 is 13 residues. V lost 2 bases and J lost 8; bases outside the gene matches: 2. Clones were read by immunoSEQ multiplex PCR, and TCRdb kept only the in-frame ones, dropping some. The sample has over 200,000 clones, 75% to 85% seen once. This clone was seen only a few times. This clonotype originated in a woman in her 30s with COVID-19, enrolled during active disease. Sequenced: peripheral blood. The chain combines TRBV10-2 with TRBJ1-2, with 10 positions matching TRBD1. Here the CDR3 reads CASSEGTGVGYTF. The CDR3 nucleotides are TGCGCCAGCAGTGAGGGGACAGGGGTCGGCTACACCTTC.